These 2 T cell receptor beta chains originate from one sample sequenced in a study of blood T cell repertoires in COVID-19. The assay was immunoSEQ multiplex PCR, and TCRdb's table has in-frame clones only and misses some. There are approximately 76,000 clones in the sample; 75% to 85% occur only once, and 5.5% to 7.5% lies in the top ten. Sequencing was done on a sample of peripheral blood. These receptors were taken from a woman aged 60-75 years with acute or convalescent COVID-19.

CDR3: CASSVATGGNEKLFF. The CDR3 nucleotides read TGTGCCAGCAGCGTAGCTACAGGTGGAAATGAAAAACTGTTTTTT. The chain carries TRBV9 and TRBJ1-4; D is perhaps TRBD1 (5 bases). This CDR3 spans 15 amino acids. V was shortened by 0 bases and J by 5 bases, with 11 bases between the two germline ends. Germline V gene lookup returns CDR1 SGDLS and CDR2 YYNGEE.

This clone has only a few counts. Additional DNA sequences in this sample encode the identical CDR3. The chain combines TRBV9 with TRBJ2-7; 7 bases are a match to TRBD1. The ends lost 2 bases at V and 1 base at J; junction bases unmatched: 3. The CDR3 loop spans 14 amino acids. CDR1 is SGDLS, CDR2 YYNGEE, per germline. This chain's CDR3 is CASSVGTVSYEQYF. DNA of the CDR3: TGTGCCAGCAGCGTCGGGACAGTATCCTACGAGCAGTACTTC.